This T cell receptor beta chain came from a study of shared clonotypes between healthy human individuals. Around 200 ng DNA, tens of thousands of T cell genomes, went into each sorted-subset replicate PCR. TCRdb keeps only in-frame clones here, not all; method: immunoSEQ multiplex PCR. The sample yields millions of clones, approximately 94% seen once. Germline CDR1 reads SEHNR; CDR2 reads FQNEAQ (reference sequence). Between the trimmed V and J ends, which lost 6 bases and 5 bases, there was a span of 16 bases. The CDR3 is 15 residues long. Terminally differentiated effector memory CD45RA+ cells were left out of the naive CD8 fraction, which was CD45RO-negative and positively selected for CCR7.

This sequence originates from a young man in good health. Sample: naive CD8+ T cells sorted from blood. The rearrangement uses TRBV7-9 and TRBJ2-2; possibly TRBD2 for D (5 bases). The CDR3, as DNA: TGTGCCAGCAGAGGTTCGGGCCCGGGGACCGGGGAGCTGTTTTTT. Amino acids: CASRGSGPGTGELFF.